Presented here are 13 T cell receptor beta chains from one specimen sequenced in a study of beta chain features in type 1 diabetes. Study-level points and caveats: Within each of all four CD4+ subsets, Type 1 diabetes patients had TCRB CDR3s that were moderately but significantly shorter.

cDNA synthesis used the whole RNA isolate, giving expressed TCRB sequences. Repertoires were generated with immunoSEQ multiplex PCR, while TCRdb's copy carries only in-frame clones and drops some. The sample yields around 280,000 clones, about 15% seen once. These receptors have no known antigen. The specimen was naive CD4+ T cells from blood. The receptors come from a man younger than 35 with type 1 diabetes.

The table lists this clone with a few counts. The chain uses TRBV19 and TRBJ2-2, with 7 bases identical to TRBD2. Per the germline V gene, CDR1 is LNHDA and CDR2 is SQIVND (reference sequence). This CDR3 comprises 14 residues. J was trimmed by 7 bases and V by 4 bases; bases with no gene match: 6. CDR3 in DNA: TGTGCCAGTAGTAGATGGTCGGGAGGCGGGGAGCTGTTTTTT. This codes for CASSRWSGGGELFF.

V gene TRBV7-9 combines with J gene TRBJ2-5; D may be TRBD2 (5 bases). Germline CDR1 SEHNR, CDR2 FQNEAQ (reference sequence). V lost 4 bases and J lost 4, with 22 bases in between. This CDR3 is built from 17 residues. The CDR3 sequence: CASSSGLTEPTTETQYF. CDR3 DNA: TGTGCCAGCAGCTCTGGACTCACCGAACCGACGACAGAGACCCAGTACTTC. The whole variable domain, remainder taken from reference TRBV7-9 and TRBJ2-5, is DTGVSQNPRHKITKRGQNVTFRCDPISEHNRLYWYRQTLGQGPEFLTYFQNEAQLEKSRLLSDRFSAERPKGSFSTLEIQRTEQGDSAMYLCASSSGLTEPTTETQYFGPGTRLLVL.

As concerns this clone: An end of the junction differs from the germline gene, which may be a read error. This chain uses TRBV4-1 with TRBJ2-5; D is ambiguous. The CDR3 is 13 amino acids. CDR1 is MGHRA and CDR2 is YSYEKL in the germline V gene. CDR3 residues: CASSQAMQETQYF. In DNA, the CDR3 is TGTGCCAGCAGCCAAGCTATGCAAGAGACCCAGTACTTC.

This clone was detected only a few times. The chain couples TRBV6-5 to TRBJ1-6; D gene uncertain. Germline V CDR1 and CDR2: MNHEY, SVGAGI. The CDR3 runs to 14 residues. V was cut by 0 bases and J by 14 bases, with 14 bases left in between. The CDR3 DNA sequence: TGTGCCAGCAGTTACTCGTCACCGCCGAGGGCCCTCCACTTT. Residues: CASSYSSPPRALHF.

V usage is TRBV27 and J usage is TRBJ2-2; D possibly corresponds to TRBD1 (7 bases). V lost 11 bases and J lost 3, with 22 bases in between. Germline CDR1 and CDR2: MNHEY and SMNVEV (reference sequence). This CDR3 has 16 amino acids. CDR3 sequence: CAVRPGGRLDTGELFF. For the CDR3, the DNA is TGTGCCGTCCGCCCAGGGGGGCGCCTGGACACCGGGGAGCTGTTTTTT.

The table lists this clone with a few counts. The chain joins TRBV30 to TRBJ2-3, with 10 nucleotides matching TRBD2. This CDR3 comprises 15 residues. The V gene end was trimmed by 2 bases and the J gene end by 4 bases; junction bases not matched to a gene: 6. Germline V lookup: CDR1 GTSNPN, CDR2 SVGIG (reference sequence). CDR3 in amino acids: CAWSRERGGPDTQYF. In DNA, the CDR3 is TGTGCCTGGAGTAGGGAGCGGGGGGGCCCAGATACGCAGTATTTT.

CDR3 sequence (DNA): TGTGCCAGCAGTGATGTCCCGGGACAGGGAGATTCACCCCTCCACTTT. It translates to CASSDVPGQGDSPLHF. J is TRBJ1-6 and V is TRBV2; 9 positions match TRBD1. CDR1 SNHLY and CDR2 FYNNEI come from the germline V gene. This CDR3 spans 16 amino acids. The V gene end was trimmed by 3 bases and the J gene end by 8 bases; junction bases not matched to a gene: 8. Full variable domain (outside the CDR3, taken from reference TRBV2 and TRBJ1-6): EPEVTQTPSHQVTQMGQEVILRCVPISNHLYFYWYRQILGQKVEFLVSFYNNEISEKSEIFDDQFSVERPDGSNFTLKIRSTKLEDSAMYFCASSDVPGQGDSPLHFGNGTRLTVT.

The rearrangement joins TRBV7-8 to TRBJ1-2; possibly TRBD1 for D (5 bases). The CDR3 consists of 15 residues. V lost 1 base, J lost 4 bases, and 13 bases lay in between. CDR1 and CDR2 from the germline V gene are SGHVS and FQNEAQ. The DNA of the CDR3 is TGTGCCAGCAGCTTAGTAGCTGAGGGACTCTATGGCTACACCTTC. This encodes CASSLVAEGLYGYTF.

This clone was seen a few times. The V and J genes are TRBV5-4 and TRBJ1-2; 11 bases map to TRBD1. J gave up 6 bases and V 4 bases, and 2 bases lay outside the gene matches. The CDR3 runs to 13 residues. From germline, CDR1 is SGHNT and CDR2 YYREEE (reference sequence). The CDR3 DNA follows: TGTGCCAGCAGCAGGGACAGGGGGAATGGCTACACCTTC. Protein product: CASSRDRGNGYTF.

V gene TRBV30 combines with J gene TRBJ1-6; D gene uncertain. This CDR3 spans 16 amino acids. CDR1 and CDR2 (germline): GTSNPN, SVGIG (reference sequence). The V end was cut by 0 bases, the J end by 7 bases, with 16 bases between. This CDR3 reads CAWSVPISLENSPLHF. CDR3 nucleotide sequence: TGTGCCTGGAGTGTCCCCATTTCCCTAGAGAATTCACCCCTCCACTTT.

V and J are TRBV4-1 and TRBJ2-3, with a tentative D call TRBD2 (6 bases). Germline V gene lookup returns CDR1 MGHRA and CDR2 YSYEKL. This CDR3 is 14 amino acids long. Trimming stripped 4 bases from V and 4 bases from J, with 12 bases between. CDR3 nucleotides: TGCGCCAGCAGCCGAAATCGACTAGCAGATACGCAGTATTTT. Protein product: CASSRNRLADTQYF.

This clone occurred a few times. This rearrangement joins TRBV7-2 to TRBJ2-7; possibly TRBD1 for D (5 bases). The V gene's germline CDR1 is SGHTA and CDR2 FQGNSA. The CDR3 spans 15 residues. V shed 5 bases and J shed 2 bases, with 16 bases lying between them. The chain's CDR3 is CASSIWQGSPYEQYF. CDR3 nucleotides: TGTGCCAGCAGCATATGGCAGGGTTCACCCTACGAGCAGTACTTC.

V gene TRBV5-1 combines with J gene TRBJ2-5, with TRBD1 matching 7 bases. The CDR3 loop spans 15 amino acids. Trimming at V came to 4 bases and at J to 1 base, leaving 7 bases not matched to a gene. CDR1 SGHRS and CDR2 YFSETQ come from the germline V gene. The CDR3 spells CASSRSRDSQETQYF. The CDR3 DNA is TGCGCCAGCAGCCGAAGCCGGGACAGCCAAGAGACCCAGTACTTC.